This TCR beta chain was found in a study of T cell repertoires in ileal Crohn's disease. Overall study: Surgery for a complication: stricturing in approximately 60%, penetrating in about 40%. General study points: Clonal expansions were more frequent in active smokers than non-smokers at surgery. High-frequency clones were more common in sorted CD8 than CD4 cells.

Here immunoSEQ multiplex PCR was the method, and the copy in TCRdb shows in-frame clones only, minus some. The sample has 4,000 to 5,000 clones; roughly 69% are singletons. CDR3 length: 16 residues. The V end lost 1 base, the J end lost 2 bases, and 14 bases lay between the germline ends. Per the germline V gene, CDR1 is SGHAT and CDR2 is FQNNGV. Remarks on this clone: Its target is unknown.

The rearrangement uses TRBV11-2 and TRBJ1-2; D might be TRBD1 (5 bases). The TCR comes from an adult with Crohn's disease. The sequenced sample consisted of ileal tissue. CDR3 protein: CASSLGAGPENYGYTF. CDR3 sequence (DNA): TGTGCCAGCAGCTTAGGAGCGGGACCGGAAAACTATGGCTACACCTTC.